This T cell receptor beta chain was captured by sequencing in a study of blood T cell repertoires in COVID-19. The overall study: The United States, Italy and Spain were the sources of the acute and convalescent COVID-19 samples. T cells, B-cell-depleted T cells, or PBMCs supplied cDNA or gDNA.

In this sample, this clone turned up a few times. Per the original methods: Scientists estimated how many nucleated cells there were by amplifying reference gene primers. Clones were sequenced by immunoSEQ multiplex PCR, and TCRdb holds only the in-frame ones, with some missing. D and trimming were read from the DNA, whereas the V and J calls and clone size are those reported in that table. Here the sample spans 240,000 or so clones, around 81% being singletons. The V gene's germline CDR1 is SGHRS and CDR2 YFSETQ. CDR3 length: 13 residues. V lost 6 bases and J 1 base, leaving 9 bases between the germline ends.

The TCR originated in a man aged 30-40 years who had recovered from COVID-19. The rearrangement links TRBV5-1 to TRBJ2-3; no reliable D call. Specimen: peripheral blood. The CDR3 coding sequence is TGCGCCAGCAAGATTCCGGGCACAGATACGCAGTATTTT. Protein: CASKIPGTDTQYF.